This T cell receptor (beta chain) was identified during a study of PD-1 blockade in classical Hodgkin lymphoma. Overall study findings and caveats: CD4+ TCR diversity climbed significantly by C4D1, unlike CD8+ TCR diversity.

Points on this clone: What it recognizes is unknown.

V was trimmed by 0 bases and J by 1 base, leaving 7 bases between them. This CDR3 is built from 14 residues. Germline CDR1 reads SGHRS; CDR2 reads YFSETQ. Every patient had relapsed following autologous stem cell transplantation, and cohorts differed in brentuximab vedotin exposure. The best responses consisted of complete response, partial response or progressive disease. Clones were sequenced by immunoSEQ multiplex PCR, and TCRdb holds only the in-frame ones, with some missing. The sample holds about 46,000 clones, about 78% seen once. The sequencing used peripheral blood mononuclear cells (PBMCs), collected before the second cycle of nivolumab. The clonotype was recovered from a human donor with classical Hodgkin lymphoma. The V gene is TRBV5-1, the J gene TRBJ1-1; D is unclear. CDR3 nucleotides: TGCGCCAGCAGCTTGGACGGATGGAACACTGAAGCTTTCTTT. It is translated as CASSLDGWNTEAFF. The variable domain in full, with the rest retrieved from reference TRBV5-1 and TRBJ1-1, is KAGVTQTPRYLIKTRGQQVTLSCSPISGHRSVSWYQQTPGQGLQFLFEYFSETQRNKGNFPGRFSGRQFSNSRSEMNVSTLELGDSALYLCASSLDGWNTEAFFGQGTRLTVV.